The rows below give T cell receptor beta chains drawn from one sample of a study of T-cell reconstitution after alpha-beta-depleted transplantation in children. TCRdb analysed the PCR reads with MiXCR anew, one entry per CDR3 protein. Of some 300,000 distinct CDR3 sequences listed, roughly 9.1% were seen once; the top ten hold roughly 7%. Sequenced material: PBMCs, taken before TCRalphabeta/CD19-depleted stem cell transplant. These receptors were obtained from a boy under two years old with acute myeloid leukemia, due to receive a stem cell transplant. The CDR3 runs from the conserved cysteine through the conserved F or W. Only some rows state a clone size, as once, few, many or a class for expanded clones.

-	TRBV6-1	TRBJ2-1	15	CASSPTDTPYNEQFF
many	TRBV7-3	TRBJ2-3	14	CASRRSGTTDTQYF
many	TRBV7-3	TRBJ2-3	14	CASSSLGTANTQYF
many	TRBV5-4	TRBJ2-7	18	CASSLGLAGVEVGYEQYF
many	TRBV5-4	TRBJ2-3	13	CASSLVSQGTQYF
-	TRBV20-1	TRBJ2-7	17	CSARDMSSGGLPYEQYF
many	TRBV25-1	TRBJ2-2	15	CASSGGTSNTGELFF
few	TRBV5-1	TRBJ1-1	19	CASSRDPGQGAGKNTEAFF
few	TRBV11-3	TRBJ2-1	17	CASSPRSRVFLGNEQFF
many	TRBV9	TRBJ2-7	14	CASSTGTEPYEQYF
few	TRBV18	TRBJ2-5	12	CASSPPSETQYF
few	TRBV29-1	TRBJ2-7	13	CSVMDRGPYEQYF
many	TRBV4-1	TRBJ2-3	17	CASSLLAQRGITDTQYF
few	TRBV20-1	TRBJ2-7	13	CSARGLTLYEQYF
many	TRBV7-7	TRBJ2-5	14	CASSLNRADETQYF
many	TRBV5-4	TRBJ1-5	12	CASSFGGQPQHF
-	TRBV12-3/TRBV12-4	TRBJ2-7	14	CASSFSEKAYEQYF
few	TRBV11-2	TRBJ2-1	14	CASSSSGGYNEQFF
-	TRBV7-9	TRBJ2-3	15	CASSSGTSRTDTQYF
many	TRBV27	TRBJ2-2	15	CASRPWTGNTGELFF
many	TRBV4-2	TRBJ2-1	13	CATRDRSYNEQFF
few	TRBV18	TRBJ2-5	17	CASSPTGGDRGIKTQYF
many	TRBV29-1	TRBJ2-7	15	CSVAGWTYLSYEQYF
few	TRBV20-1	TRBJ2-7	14	CSARVGGSLYEQYF
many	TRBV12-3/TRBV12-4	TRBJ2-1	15	CASRHRGGSYNEQFF
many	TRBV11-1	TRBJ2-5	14	CASSTGTDQETQYF
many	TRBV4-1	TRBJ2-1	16	CASSQDIRPTYNEQFF
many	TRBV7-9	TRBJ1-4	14	CASSRTGAYEKLFF
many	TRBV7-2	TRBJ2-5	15	CASSPTSGASGAQYF
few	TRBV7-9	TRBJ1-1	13	CASSLFRDTEAFF
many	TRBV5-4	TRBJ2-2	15	CASSVRDREPGELFF
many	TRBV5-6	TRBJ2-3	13	CASSTLGADTQYF
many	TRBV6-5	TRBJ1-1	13	CASSYSRATEAFF
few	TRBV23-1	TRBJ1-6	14	CASLGAGMNSPLHF
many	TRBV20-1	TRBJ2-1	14	CSAEGLAGVNEQFF
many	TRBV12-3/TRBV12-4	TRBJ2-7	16	CASSLHGLAGAREQYF
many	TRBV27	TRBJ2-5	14	CASSLGASGGTQYF
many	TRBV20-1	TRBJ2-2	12	CSALRAGGELFF
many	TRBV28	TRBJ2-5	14	CASSLEEGLQTQYF
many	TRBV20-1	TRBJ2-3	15	CSARDRGGGSETQYF
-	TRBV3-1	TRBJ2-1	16	CASSPSGTGGLNEQFF
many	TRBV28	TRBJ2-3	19	CASSPMSFRGGRGTDTQYF
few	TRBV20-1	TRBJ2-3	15	CSARDPAASTDTQYF
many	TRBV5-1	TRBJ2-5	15	CASSFAGSSQETQYF
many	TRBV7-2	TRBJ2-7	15	CASSLEGTGPYEQYF
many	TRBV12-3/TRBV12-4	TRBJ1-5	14	CASSLSRVVQPQHF
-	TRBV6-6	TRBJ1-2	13	CASSPGHSYGYTF